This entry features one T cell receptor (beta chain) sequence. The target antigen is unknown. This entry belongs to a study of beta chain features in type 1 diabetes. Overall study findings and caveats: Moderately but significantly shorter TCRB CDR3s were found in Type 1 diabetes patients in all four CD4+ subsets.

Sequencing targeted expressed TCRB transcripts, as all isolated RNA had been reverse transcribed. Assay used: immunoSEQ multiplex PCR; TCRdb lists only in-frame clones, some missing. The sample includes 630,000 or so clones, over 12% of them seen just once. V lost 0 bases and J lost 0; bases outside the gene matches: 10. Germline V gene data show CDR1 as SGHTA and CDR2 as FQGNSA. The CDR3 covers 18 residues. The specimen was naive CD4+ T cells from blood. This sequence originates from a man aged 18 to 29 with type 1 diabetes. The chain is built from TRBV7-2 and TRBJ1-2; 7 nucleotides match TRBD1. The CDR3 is CASSLALNRGEANYGYTF. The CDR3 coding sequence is TGTGCCAGCAGCTTAGCCCTCAACAGGGGCGAAGCTAACTATGGCTACACCTTC.